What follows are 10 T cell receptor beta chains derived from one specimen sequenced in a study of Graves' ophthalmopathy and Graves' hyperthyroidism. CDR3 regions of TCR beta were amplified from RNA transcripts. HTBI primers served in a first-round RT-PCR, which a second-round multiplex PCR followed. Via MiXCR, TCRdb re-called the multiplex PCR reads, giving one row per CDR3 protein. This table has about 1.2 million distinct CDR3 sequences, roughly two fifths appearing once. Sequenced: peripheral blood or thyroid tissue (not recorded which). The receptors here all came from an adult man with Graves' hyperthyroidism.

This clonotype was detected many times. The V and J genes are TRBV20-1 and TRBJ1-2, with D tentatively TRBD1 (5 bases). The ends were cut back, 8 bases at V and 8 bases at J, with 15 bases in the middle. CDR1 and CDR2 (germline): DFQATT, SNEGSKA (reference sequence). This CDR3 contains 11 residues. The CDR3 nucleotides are TGCAGTTCGATCGGGGGGAACGGCTACACCTTC. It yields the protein CSSIGGNGYTF.

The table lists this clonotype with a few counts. The CDR3 loop is CASRQGAYYEQYF. CDR3 bases: TGTGCCAGCAGACAGGGGGCCTACTACGAGCAGTACTTC. The chain joins TRBV6-6 to TRBJ2-7, with 9 bases aligning to TRBD1. Per germline, CDR1 MNHNY and CDR2 SVGAGI (reference sequence). V was pared by 6 bases and J by 3 bases, with 3 bases of the junction left unmatched. The CDR3 totals 13 residues.

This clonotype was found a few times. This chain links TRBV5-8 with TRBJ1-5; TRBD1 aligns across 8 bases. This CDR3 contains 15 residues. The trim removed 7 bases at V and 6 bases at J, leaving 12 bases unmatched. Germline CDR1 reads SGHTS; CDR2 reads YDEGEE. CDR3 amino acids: CASSASMTGAQPQHF. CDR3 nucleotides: TGTGCCAGCTCAGCTTCAATGACAGGGGCTCAGCCCCAGCATTTT.

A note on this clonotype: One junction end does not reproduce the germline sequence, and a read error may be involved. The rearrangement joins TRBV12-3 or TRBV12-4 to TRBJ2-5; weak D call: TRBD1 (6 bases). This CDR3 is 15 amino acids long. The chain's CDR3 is CASSTKTGYQEPQYF. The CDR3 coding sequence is TGTGCCAGCAGTACTAAAACAGGGTACCAAGAGCCCCAGTACTTC.

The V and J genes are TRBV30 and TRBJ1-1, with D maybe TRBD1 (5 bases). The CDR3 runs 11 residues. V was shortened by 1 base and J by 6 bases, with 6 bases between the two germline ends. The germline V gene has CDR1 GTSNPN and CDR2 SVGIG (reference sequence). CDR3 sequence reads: CAWSARAEAFF. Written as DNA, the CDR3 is TGTGCCTGGAGTGCCAGGGCTGAAGCTTTCTTT.

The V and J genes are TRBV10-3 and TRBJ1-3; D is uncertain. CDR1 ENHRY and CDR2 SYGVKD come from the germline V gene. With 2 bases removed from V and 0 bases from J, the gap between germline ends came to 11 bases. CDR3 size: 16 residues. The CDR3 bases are TGTGCCATCAGTGAGAATGCGCCGACCTCTGGAAACACCATATATTTT. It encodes CAISENAPTSGNTIYF.

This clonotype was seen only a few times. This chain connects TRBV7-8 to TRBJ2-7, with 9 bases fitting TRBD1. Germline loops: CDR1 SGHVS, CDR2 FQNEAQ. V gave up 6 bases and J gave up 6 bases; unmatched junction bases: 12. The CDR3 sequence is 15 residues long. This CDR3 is CASRPSGTGLREQYF. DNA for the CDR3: TGTGCCAGCAGGCCGTCCGGGACAGGGCTGCGCGAGCAGTACTTC.

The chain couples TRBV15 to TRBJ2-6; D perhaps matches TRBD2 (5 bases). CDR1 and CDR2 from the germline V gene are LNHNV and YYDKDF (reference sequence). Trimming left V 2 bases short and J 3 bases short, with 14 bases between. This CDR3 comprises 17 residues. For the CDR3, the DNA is TGTGCCACCAGCAGAACACGGGATAGCTATGGGGCCAACGTCCTGACTTTC. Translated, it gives CATSRTRDSYGANVLTF.

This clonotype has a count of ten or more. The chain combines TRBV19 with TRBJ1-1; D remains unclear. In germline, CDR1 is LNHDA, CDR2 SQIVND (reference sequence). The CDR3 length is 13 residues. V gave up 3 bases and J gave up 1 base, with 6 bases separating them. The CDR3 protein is CASSITQNTEAFF. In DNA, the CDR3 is TGTGCCAGTAGTATTACACAGAACACTGAAGCTTTCTTT.

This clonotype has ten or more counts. CDR3 protein: CSARDWGRGYEQYF. Here the CDR3 DNA reads TGCAGTGCTAGAGATTGGGGGCGGGGGTACGAGCAGTACTTC. The chain employs TRBV20-1 and TRBJ2-7, with D possibly matching TRBD2 (7 bases). This CDR3 has 14 residues. CDR1 is DFQATT, CDR2 SNEGSKA, per germline (reference sequence). Between the trimmed V and J ends, which lost 0 bases and 4 bases, there was a span of 13 bases.